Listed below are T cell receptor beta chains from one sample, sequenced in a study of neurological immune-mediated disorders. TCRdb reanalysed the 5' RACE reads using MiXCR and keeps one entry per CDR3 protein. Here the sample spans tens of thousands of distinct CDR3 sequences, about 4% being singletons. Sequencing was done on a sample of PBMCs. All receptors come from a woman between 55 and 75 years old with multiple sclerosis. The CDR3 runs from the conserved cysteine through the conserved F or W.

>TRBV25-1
CASTGLMNTEAFF
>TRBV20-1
CSAEQGASGYTF
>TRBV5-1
CASSFEEGRGAYEQYF
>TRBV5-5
CASSLEGRYQPQHF
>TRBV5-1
CASSPGTGVMNTEAFF
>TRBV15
CATSRDVGPSGNTIYF
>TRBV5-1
CASSLDPGQGRETQYF
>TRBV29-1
CSVAPTSGGFTDTQYF
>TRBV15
CATGGPTGGSSPLHF
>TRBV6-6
CASSDRVAEKLFF
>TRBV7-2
CASRFHASGANVLTF
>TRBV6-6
CASSGGQGNNEQFF
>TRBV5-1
CASSGPPSLSNIQYF
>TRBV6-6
CASSSRGIYNSPLHF
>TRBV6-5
CATKRGNSNTEAFF
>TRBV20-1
CSAPDRQGASEKLFF